This T cell receptor beta chain originates from a study of beta chain features in type 1 diabetes (dated by TCRdb to the late 2010s). A note on the overall study: Mean age, gender distribution, total cell number and subset yield did not differ between patients and healthy donors. A total of 90 million to 130 million sorted cells were examined across all samples, and a strong correlation was observed between cell number per subset and RNA yield. In the study, TCRB repertoires of sorted circulating CD4+ T cell subsets from recently diagnosed type 1 diabetes patients were compared with those of matched healthy donors. Naive and central memory subsets were obtained from all 30 or so donors, but regulatory and stem cell-like memory subsets were isolated from only 8 patients and roughly 8 healthy donors.

The entire amount of isolated RNA was reverse transcribed using the High Capacity cDNA Reverse Transcription Kit, so the sequenced TCRB transcripts were expressed ones. Deep immunoSEQ sequencing was applied to naive, central memory and regulatory T cell samples, giving an average of about 3.57 million total reads per sample. After sorted cells were lysed in RLT buffer, RNA was extracted with DNase-treated RNeasy Micro or Mini kits, with the choice depending on cell number. To prevent cross-contamination, every cell subset was processed on its own, while patient and healthy donor samples were processed together. The immunoSEQ multiplex PCR was used to amplify TCRB sequences from cDNA, yielding 87-bp fragments that span the CDR3 region. Sequencing of the amplicons was done on the Illumina HiSeq platform. In the original analysis: PCR bias was corrected computationally using synthetic template baselines, and reads within Hamming distance 2 were collapsed, with unmergeable singletons discarded. Reads were aligned against IMGT so that V, D and J genes, CDR3 length and insertions or deletions at six rearrangement sites could be assigned. Within each subset, clonotype counts were normalized to the number of sorted cells before true diversity and Gini coefficients were calculated with the tcR R package. The overlap coefficient, calculated on TCRB nucleotide sequences, was used to quantify repertoire sharing. TCRdb limited this immuneACCESS table to in-frame rearrangements with V and J called. A share of clones is missing; checked studies link under half to unresolved V genes, and the rest is unexplained. That table furnishes V, J and clone size, whereas the DNA furnished D and trimming. Within this sample are almost 350,000 clones, with about a tenth of them counted one time only. The ten largest clones add up to less than 1.2% of the sample.

For CDR1 and CDR2, the germline V gene lists SQVTM and ANQGSEA. The CDR3 measures 15 amino acids from cysteine to phenylalanine. Only CDR3 DNA remains: 45 bases, in frame from the first base. Ends trimmed: V by 5 bases, J by 0 bases; bases unmatched to a gene: 5. What the research found in general, with its limitations: Type 1 diabetes patients showed a moderate but significant shortening of TCRB CDR3 length in all four CD4+ subsets. Because cDNA was sequenced instead of genomic DNA, activated cells with high expression could be over-represented, although the groups did not differ in activation or CD3 levels. At VDJ recombination sites, type 1 diabetes patients had fewer insertions and more deleted nucleotides, which implies abnormalities in thymic rearrangement. Shorter templates might have been favored by PCR, but patient and control samples were amplified and corrected together, so both groups would have been affected equally by any skew. The naive, central memory and regulatory TCRB repertoires appeared to resemble one another more closely among patients than among healthy donors. Because the HLA sub-analyses included only small numbers of individuals, any influence of HLA type on TCRB rearrangement was left unresolved.

With respect to this clone: Its antigen is still unknown. Per-base qualities were not stored, and no clone one base away is much larger.

Each donor gave one peripheral blood draw, approximately 100 mL on average, collected into heparinised tubes. A BD FACSAria II and a panel including CD45RO, CCR7, CD25, CD127, CD95 and CD27 were used to sort naive, central memory, regulatory and stem cell-like memory CD4+ T cells. Every sorted population had a purity above 95%. PBMCs were isolated right away by Lymphoprep density gradient centrifugation and were stained directly, without culture. Samples were stained and sorted in pairs, with one healthy donor and one patient per experiment, so that batch effects were minimized. This clonotype was sampled from a man aged 25 to 45 with type 1 diabetes. The chain is assembled from TRBV29-1 and TRBJ2-2, with 8 central nucleotides matching TRBD2. Input material: central memory CD4+ T cells from blood. CDR3 reads: CSVSQAGANTGELFF. The DNA sequence is as follows: TGCAGCGTTTCTCAAGCGGGGGCGAACACCGGGGAGCTGTTTTTT.